This is a list of T cell receptor beta chains from one sample in a study of memory CD4+ T cells and cytomegalovirus serostatus. Using immunoSEQ multiplex PCR, the repertoire was profiled, and TCRdb retains in-frame clones only, with some absent. The data show 45,000 to 55,000 clones, roughly 78% seen once. The sample was memory CD4+ T cells from blood. These receptors were taken from an adult in good health and CMV-seronegative. Each CDR3 is given with its conserved first and last residue. The D gene is left open where the match is weak. Clone size, where shown, is once, few, many, or a class for clones that have expanded.

CDR3: CSVEGLKDRGFEQYF
DNA: TGCAGCGTTGAAGGACTCAAGGACAGGGGCTTCGAGCAGTACTTC
V: TRBV29-1
D: TRBD1
J: TRBJ2-7
size: NA

CDR3: CASSLVKGGTYEQYF
DNA: TGTGCCAGCAGCTTAGTAAAGGGGGGGACCTACGAGCAGTACTTC
V: TRBV11-2
D: NA
J: TRBJ2-7
size: NA

CDR3: CASSELAGTGELFF
DNA: TGTGCCAGCAGTGAACTTGCCGGAACCGGGGAGCTGTTTTTT
V: TRBV6-1
D: NA
J: TRBJ2-2
size: NA

CDR3: CASSEYEAGNTIYF
DNA: TGTGCCAGCAGTGAATACGAAGCTGGAAACACCATATATTTT
V: TRBV6-1
D: NA
J: TRBJ1-3
size: few

CDR3: CASSNGLAGGLYNEQFF
DNA: TGTGCCAGCAGCAACGGACTAGCGGGAGGGCTTTACAATGAGCAGTTCTTC
V: TRBV4-2
D: TRBD2
J: TRBJ2-1
size: NA

CDR3: CASSEFGETQYF
DNA: TGTGCCAGCAGTGAATTCGGGGAGACCCAGTACTTC
V: TRBV6-1
D: NA
J: TRBJ2-5
size: medium-sized

CDR3: CASSSRGNTEAFF
DNA: TGTGCCAGCAGTTCACGGGGGAACACTGAAGCTTTCTTT
V: TRBV28
D: NA
J: TRBJ1-1
size: NA

CDR3: CASSQRTGTSGRSDEQFF
DNA: TGTGCCAGTAGCCAACGAACCGGGACTAGCGGGAGAAGTGATGAGCAGTTCTTC
V: TRBV19
D: TRBD2
J: TRBJ2-1
size: NA

CDR3: CASSPGQGAGVGTEAFF
DNA: TGTGCCAGCAGCCCCGGACAGGGGGCAGGGGTGGGAACTGAAGCTTTCTTT
V: TRBV7-9
D: TRBD1
J: TRBJ1-1
size: NA

CDR3: CASTIGTGNYGYTF
DNA: TGTGCCAGCACCATTGGGACAGGGAACTATGGCTACACCTTC
V: TRBV28
D: TRBD1
J: TRBJ1-2
size: NA

CDR3: CASSFFSGTEQFF
DNA: TGTGCCAGCAGTTTTTTTTCGGGTACCGAGCAGTTCTTC
V: TRBV27
D: NA
J: TRBJ2-1
size: NA

CDR3: CASSKGTSGSADTQYF
DNA: TGTGCCAGCAGCAAAGGGACTAGCGGGAGCGCAGATACGCAGTATTTT
V: TRBV5-4
D: TRBD2
J: TRBJ2-3
size: once

CDR3: CASSEGQGYTDTQYF
DNA: TGTGCCAGCAGTGAGGGTCAGGGGTACACAGATACGCAGTATTTT
V: TRBV6-1
D: NA
J: TRBJ2-3
size: NA

CDR3: CASGPEFNTGELFF
DNA: TGTGCTAGTGGCCCCGAATTTAACACCGGGGAGCTGTTTTTT
V: TRBV12-5
D: NA
J: TRBJ2-2
size: NA

CDR3: CASSPGSVGNNEQFF
DNA: TGTGCCAGCTCTCCCGGGAGTGTCGGGAACAATGAGCAGTTCTTC
V: TRBV18
D: NA
J: TRBJ2-1
size: NA

CDR3: CASSRPAGNNEKLFF
DNA: TGTGCCAGCAGCCGACCAGCGGGGAATAATGAAAAACTGTTTTTT
V: TRBV6-6
D: NA
J: TRBJ1-4
size: NA

CDR3: CASSPQEGWVYEQYF
DNA: TGTGCCAGCAGCCCTCAGGAGGGATGGGTCTACGAGCAGTACTTC
V: TRBV9
D: NA
J: TRBJ2-7
size: NA

CDR3: CASSDWDRYGYTF
DNA: TGTGCCAGCAGTGACTGGGACAGGTATGGCTACACCTTC
V: TRBV6-1
D: TRBD1
J: TRBJ1-2
size: once

CDR3: CASSTQGWTEAFF
DNA: TGTGCCAGTAGTACGCAGGGTTGGACTGAAGCTTTCTTT
V: TRBV19
D: NA
J: TRBJ1-1
size: NA

CDR3: CASSPSRGGELFF
DNA: TGTGCCAGCAGCCCGTCGCGAGGCGGGGAGCTGTTTTTT
V: TRBV9
D: NA
J: TRBJ2-2
size: NA

CDR3: CSVEGPYTGELFF
DNA: TGCAGCGTTGAGGGGCCATACACCGGGGAGCTGTTTTTT
V: TRBV29-1
D: NA
J: TRBJ2-2
size: NA

CDR3: CASSLQSRGDSPLHF
DNA: TGTGCCAGCAGTTTACAATCCAGGGGAGATTCACCCCTCCACTTT
V: TRBV27
D: NA
J: TRBJ1-6
size: NA

CDR3: CAWSYSGASGYTF
DNA: TGTGCCTGGAGTTACTCAGGGGCCTCCGGCTACACCTTC
V: TRBV30
D: NA
J: TRBJ1-2
size: few

CDR3: CACLTPSYEQYF
DNA: TGTGCCTGCCTGACACCTTCCTACGAGCAGTACTTC
V: TRBV30
D: NA
J: TRBJ2-7
size: NA

CDR3: CASSQFENTEAFF
DNA: TGTGCCAGCAGTCAGTTTGAGAACACTGAAGCTTTCTTT
V: TRBV2
D: NA
J: TRBJ1-1
size: NA

CDR3: CASSPGLAGFSGANVLTF
DNA: TGTGCCAGCAGCCCGGGACTAGCGGGGTTCTCTGGGGCCAACGTCCTGACTTTC
V: TRBV5-4
D: TRBD2
J: TRBJ2-6
size: once

CDR3: CASSLGLRDVYEQYF
DNA: TGCGCCAGCAGCTTGGGGCTGCGGGACGTATACGAGCAGTACTTC
V: TRBV5-1
D: NA
J: TRBJ2-7
size: NA

CDR3: CASSLVTSYEQYF
DNA: TGTGCCAGCAGTTTGGTGACATCCTACGAGCAGTACTTC
V: TRBV28
D: NA
J: TRBJ2-7
size: NA

CDR3: CASSYTSGKVVWQFF
DNA: TGCGCCAGCAGTTATACTAGCGGGAAGGTAGTCTGGCAGTTCTTC
V: TRBV5-1
D: TRBD2
J: TRBJ2-1
size: NA

CDR3: CASQTSGSNEQFF
DNA: TGTGCCAGCCAGACTAGCGGGAGTAATGAGCAGTTCTTC
V: TRBV2
D: TRBD2
J: TRBJ2-1
size: NA

CDR3: CAWTGVPAYNEQFF
DNA: TGTGCCTGGACAGGGGTCCCAGCCTACAATGAGCAGTTCTTC
V: TRBV30
D: NA
J: TRBJ2-1
size: NA

CDR3: CASSTFQAGELFF
DNA: TGTGCCAGCAGTACGTTTCAGGCCGGGGAGCTGTTTTTT
V: TRBV6-5
D: NA
J: TRBJ2-2
size: NA

CDR3: CASSRLAGEDTQYF
DNA: TGTGCCAGCAGCCGACTAGCGGGAGAGGATACGCAGTATTTT
V: TRBV27
D: TRBD2
J: TRBJ2-3
size: NA

CDR3: CASSPPGSGKRNEQFF
DNA: TGTGCCAGCTCACCGCCAGGGAGCGGGAAGAGGAATGAGCAGTTCTTC
V: TRBV18
D: TRBD2
J: TRBJ2-1
size: NA

CDR3: CASSFHNEQFF
DNA: TGCGCCAGCAGCTTTCACAATGAGCAGTTCTTC
V: TRBV4-1
D: NA
J: TRBJ2-1
size: NA

CDR3: CASSLTGGMNTEAFF
DNA: TGCGCCAGCAGCTTGACAGGGGGCATGAACACTGAAGCTTTCTTT
V: TRBV5-1
D: TRBD1
J: TRBJ1-1
size: NA

CDR3: CASSEGGQPQHF
DNA: TGTGCCAGCAGCGAGGGAGGTCAGCCCCAGCATTTT
V: TRBV28
D: NA
J: TRBJ1-5
size: few

CDR3: CSAGVGVYEQYF
DNA: TGCAGCGCCGGGGTGGGGGTTTACGAGCAGTACTTC
V: TRBV29-1
D: NA
J: TRBJ2-7
size: NA

CDR3: CASSYSFTRPDTQYF
DNA: TGTGCCAGCAGTTACTCCTTCACCCGCCCAGATACGCAGTATTTT
V: TRBV6-5
D: NA
J: TRBJ2-3
size: NA

CDR3: CASSLPTSGRAGETQYF
DNA: TGTGCCAGCAGCTTGCCGACTAGCGGGAGGGCCGGGGAGACCCAGTACTTC
V: TRBV5-4
D: TRBD2
J: TRBJ2-5
size: NA

CDR3: CAWRQGSYNEQFF
DNA: TGTGCCTGGAGGCAGGGGTCCTACAATGAGCAGTTCTTC
V: TRBV30
D: NA
J: TRBJ2-1
size: NA

CDR3: CASIPRGRGYEQYF
DNA: TGTGCCAGCATCCCGCGGGGCAGGGGCTACGAGCAGTACTTC
V: TRBV7-8
D: NA
J: TRBJ2-7
size: NA

CDR3: CASGGNPSGRGQQYF
DNA: TGTGCCAGTGGGGGAAACCCTAGCGGGAGAGGTCAGCAGTACTTC
V: TRBV6-5
D: TRBD2
J: TRBJ2-7
size: NA

CDR3: CASSIDPAGYQPQHF
DNA: TGTGCCAGTAGTATAGATCCAGCAGGTTATCAGCCCCAGCATTTT
V: TRBV19
D: NA
J: TRBJ1-5
size: NA

CDR3: CAIRPTGGQEDQPQHF
DNA: TGTGCCATCAGACCCACAGGGGGTCAGGAGGATCAGCCCCAGCATTTT
V: TRBV10-3
D: TRBD1
J: TRBJ1-5
size: NA

CDR3: CASSIRTKLYNEQFF
DNA: TGTGCCAGCAGTATAAGGACTAAGCTCTACAATGAGCAGTTCTTC
V: TRBV28
D: NA
J: TRBJ2-1
size: NA